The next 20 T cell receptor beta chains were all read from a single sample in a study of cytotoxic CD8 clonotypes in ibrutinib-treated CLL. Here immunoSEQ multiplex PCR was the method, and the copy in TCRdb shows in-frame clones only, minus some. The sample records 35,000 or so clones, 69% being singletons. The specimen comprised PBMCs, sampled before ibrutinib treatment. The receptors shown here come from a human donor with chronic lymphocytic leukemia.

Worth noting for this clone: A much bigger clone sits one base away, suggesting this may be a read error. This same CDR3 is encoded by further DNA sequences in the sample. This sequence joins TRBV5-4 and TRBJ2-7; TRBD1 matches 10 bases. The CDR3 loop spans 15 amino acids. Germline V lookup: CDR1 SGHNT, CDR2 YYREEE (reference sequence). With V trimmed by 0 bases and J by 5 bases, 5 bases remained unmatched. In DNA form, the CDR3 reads TGTGCCAGCAGCTTGGGGGGACAGGGGCGGGACGAGCAGTACTTC. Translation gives CASSLGGQGRDEQYF.

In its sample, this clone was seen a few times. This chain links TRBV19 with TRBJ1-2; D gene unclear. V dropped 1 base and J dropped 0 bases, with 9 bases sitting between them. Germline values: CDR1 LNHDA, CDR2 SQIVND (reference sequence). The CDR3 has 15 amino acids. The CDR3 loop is CASSIVALTNYGYTF. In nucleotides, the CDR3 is TGTGCCAGTAGTATAGTTGCTCTAACTAACTATGGCTACACCTTC.

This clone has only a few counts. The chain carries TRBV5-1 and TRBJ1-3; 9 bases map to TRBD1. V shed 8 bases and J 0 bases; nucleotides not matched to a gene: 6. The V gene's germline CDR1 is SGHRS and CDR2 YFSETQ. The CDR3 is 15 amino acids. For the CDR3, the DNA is TGCGCCAGTACTCCGGGACAGGGCTCTGGAAACACCATATATTTT. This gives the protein CASTPGQGSGNTIYF. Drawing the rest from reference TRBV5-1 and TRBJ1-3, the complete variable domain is KAGVTQTPRYLIKTRGQQVTLSCSPISGHRSVSWYQQTPGQGLQFLFEYFSETQRNKGNFPGRFSGRQFSNSRSEMNVSTLELGDSALYLCASTPGQGSGNTIYFGEGSWLTVV.

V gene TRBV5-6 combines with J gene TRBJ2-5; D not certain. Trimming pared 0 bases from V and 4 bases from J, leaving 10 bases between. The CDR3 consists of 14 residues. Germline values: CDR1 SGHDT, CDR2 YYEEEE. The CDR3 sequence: CASSLAVNRETQYF. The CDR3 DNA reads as TGTGCCAGCAGCTTGGCCGTGAATCGAGAGACCCAGTACTTC. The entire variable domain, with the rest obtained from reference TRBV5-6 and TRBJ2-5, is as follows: DAGVTQSPTHLIKTRGQQVTLRCSPKSGHDTVSWYQQALGQGPQFIFQYYEEEERQRGNFPDRFSGHQFPNYSSELNVNALLLGDSALYLCASSLAVNRETQYFGPGTRLLVL.

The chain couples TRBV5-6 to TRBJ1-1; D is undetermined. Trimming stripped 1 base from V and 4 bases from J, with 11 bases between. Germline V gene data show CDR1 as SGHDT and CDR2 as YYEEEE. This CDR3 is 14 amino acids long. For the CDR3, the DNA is TGTGCCAGCAGCTTGTTTCCAGGCGGCACTGAAGCTTTCTTT. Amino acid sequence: CASSLFPGGTEAFF.

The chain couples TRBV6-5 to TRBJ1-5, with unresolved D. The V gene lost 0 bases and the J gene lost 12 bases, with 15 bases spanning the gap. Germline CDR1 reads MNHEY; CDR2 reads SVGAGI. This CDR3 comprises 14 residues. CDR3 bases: TGTGCCAGCAGTTACTCCCCGACCGGGCGTTTCCAGCATTTT. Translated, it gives CASSYSPTGRFQHF.

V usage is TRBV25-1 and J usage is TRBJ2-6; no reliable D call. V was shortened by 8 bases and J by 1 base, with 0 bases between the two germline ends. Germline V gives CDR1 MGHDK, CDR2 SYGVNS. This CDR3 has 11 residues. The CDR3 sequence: CASSGANVLTF. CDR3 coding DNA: TGTGCCAGCTCTGGGGCCAACGTCCTGACTTTC.

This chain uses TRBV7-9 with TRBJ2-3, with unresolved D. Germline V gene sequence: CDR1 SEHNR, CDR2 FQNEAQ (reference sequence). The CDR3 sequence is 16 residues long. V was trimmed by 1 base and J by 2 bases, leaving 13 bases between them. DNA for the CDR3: TGTGCCAGCAGCTTAGAACCCAGCCGCTTCACAGATACGCAGTATTTT. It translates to CASSLEPSRFTDTQYF.

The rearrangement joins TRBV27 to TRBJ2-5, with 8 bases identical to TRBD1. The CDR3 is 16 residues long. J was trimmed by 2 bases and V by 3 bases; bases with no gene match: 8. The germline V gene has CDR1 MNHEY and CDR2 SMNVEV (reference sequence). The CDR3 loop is CASSFFGTGIQETQYF. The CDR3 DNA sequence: TGTGCCAGCAGTTTCTTCGGGACAGGTATACAAGAGACCCAGTACTTC.

The CDR3 coding sequence is TGTGCCAGCAGATCCTGGAGCGGTGGAGACACAGATACGCAGTATTTT. Its translation is CASRSWSGGDTDTQYF. The chain joins TRBV7-2 to TRBJ2-3; tentatively, D is TRBD2 (5 bases). This CDR3 is built from 16 residues. The V and J ends lost 6 bases and 2 bases respectively, with 18 bases between them. From germline, CDR1 is SGHTA and CDR2 FQGNSA.

The CDR3 sequence is CASSPSGPGEQYF. CDR3 DNA: TGTGCCAGCTCACCATCCGGTCCGGGCGAGCAGTACTTC. This chain joins TRBV18 and TRBJ2-7, with unresolved D. This CDR3 spans 13 amino acids. The V gene's germline CDR1 is KGHSH and CDR2 LQKENI. V gave up 2 bases and J gave up 6 bases, with 11 bases separating them.

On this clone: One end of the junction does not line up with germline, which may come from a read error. This CDR3 is CASSLSGLGDRSFTILF. The CDR3, as DNA: TGTGCCAGCAGTCTTTCGGGATTGGGAGACAGGAGTTTTACAATTCTCTTC. The rearrangement joins TRBV28 to TRBJ2-1; maybe TRBD1 (6 bases). CDR3 length: 17 residues. The germline V gene has CDR1 MDHEN and CDR2 SYDVKM.

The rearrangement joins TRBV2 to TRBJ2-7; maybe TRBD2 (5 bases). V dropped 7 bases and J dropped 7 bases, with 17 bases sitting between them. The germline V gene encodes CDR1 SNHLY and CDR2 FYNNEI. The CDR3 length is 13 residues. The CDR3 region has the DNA TGTGCCAGCAAACGGGCCAGTGCGGGTGAGCAGTACTTC. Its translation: CASKRASAGEQYF.

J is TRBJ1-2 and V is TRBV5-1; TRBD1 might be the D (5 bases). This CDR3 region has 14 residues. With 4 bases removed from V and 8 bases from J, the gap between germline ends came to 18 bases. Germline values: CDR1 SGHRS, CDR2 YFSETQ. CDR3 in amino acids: CASSPASGVEGYTF. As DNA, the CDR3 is TGCGCCAGCAGCCCAGCCTCGGGGGTGGAGGGCTACACCTTC.

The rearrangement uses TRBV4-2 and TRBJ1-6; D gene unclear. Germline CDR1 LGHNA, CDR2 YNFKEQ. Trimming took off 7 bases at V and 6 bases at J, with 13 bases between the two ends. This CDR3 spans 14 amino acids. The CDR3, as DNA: TGTGCCAGCACCCCTCCGGTAGGTAATTCACCCCTCCACTTT. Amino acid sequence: CASTPPVGNSPLHF.

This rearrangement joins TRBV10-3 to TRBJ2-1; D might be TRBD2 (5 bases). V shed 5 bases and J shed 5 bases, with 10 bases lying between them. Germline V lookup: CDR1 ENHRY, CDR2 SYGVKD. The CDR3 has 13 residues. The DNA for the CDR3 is TGTGCCATCAGTCCCGGGGTAGACAATGAGCAGTTCTTC. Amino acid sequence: CAISPGVDNEQFF.

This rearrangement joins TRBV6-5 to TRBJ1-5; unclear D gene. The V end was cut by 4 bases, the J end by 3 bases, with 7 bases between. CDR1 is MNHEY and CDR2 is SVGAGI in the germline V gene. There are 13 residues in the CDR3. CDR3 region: CASSSVLNQPQHF. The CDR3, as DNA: TGTGCCAGCAGTTCGGTCCTCAATCAGCCCCAGCATTTT.

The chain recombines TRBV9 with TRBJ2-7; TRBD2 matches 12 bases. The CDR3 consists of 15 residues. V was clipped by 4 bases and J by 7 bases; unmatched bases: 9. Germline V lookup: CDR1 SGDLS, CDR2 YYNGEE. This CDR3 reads CASSLTSGGLWEQYF. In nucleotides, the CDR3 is TGTGCCAGCAGCTTGACTAGCGGGGGCCTCTGGGAGCAGTACTTC. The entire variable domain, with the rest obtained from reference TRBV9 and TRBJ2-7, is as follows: DSGVTQTPKHLITATGQRVTLRCSPRSGDLSVYWYQQSLDQGLQFLIQYYNGEERAKGNILERFSAQQFPDLHSELNLSSLELGDSALYFCASSLTSGGLWEQYFGPGTRLTVT.

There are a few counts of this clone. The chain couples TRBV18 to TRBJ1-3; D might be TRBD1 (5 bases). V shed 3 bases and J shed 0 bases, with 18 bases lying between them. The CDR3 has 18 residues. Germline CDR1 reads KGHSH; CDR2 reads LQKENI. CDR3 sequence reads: CASSPTVGAGSSGNTIYF. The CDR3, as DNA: TGTGCCAGCTCACCGACCGTAGGGGCTGGGAGCTCTGGAAACACCATATATTTT.

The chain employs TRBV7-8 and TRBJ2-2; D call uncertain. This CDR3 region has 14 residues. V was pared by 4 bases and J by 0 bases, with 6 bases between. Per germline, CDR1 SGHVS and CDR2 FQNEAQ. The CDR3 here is CASSSRPNTGELFF. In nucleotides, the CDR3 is TGTGCCAGCAGCTCACGACCGAACACCGGGGAGCTGTTTTTT.